This TCR beta chain was sequenced during a study of blood T cells in healthy people across ages. This clonotype came up a few times. CDR3 length equals 16 residues. Germline CDR1 and CDR2: LGHNA and YSLEER. Alongside a J-beta primer mix, a sample-barcoded 5' primer served in a second PCR lasting roughly 7 to 11 cycles. MiXCR, applied by TCRdb to the 5' RACE reads, yields one record per CDR3 protein. The repertoire has some 760,000 distinct CDR3 sequences, approximately 25% of them found once; the top ten carry 9.4%. The same sample was also used in a study of T cells of mothers and their children. From that study: The sample comes from fewer than 10 healthy Caucasian donors: mothers and children. With unrelated pairs as the comparison, related mother-child pairs had a slightly higher overlap that was not significant.

The receptor's source is a boy younger than 18 in good health. V usage is TRBV4-3 and J usage is TRBJ2-5; either TRBD1 or TRBD2 may supply D (5 bases each). The J call could be wrong; TRBJ2-7 is a better fit for the DNA end. What was sequenced was blood. CDR3: CASSQEAEGDSYEQYF. The CDR3 coding sequence is TGCGCCAGCAGCCAAGAAGCGGAAGGGGACTCCTACGAGCAGTACTTC.